One and the same sample provided the 8 T cell receptor beta chains below, sequenced in a study of T cells in Graves' hyperthyroidism and ophthalmopathy. Amplified TCR beta CDR3 regions derived from RNA transcripts. Initially, a first-round RT-PCR of the TCR CDR3 employed the HTBI primer set. Each CDR3 protein is one row after TCRdb ran MiXCR on the multiplex PCR reads. The sample lists fewer than 110,000 distinct CDR3 sequences, about half seen once, with roughly 25% in the top ten. Sequenced input: blood. All receptors derive from a man aged 35 to 55 with Graves' hyperthyroidism.

Concerning this clonotype: A much larger clone differs by one base, so this may be a read error. This rearrangement joins TRBV7-8 to TRBJ2-1, with 8 positions matching TRBD2. This CDR3 spans 16 amino acids. Germline V gene lookup returns CDR1 SGHVS and CDR2 FQNEAQ. CDR3 DNA sequence: TGCGCCAGCAGCCACCCCGGGACTAGGATCTACAATGAGCAGTCCTTC. This translates into CASSHPGTRIYNEQSF.

This clonotype was counted many times. The chain uses TRBV28 and TRBJ2-7; the D call may be TRBD1 or TRBD2 (6 bases each). Germline V gives CDR1 MDHEN, CDR2 SYDVKM. The CDR3 contains 13 residues. Deletions cut 6 bases from V and 4 bases from J, with 13 bases between. The CDR3 DNA reads as TGTGCCAGCAGCGGGGGCTGGGAGTACGAGCAGTACTTC. Translation: CASSGGWEYEQYF.

The chain recombines TRBV25-1 with TRBJ2-1, with TRBD2 identical over 9 bases. CDR3 length equals 16 residues. The V gene end was trimmed by 3 bases and the J gene end by 3 bases; junction bases not matched to a gene: 6. Per germline, CDR1 MGHDK and CDR2 SYGVNS. This chain's CDR3 is CASSDIRTSDYNEQFF. The DNA for the CDR3 is TGTGCCAGCAGTGATATTCGGACTAGCGACTACAATGAGCAGTTCTTC.

This clonotype has a count of ten or more. The rearrangement joins TRBV6-5 to TRBJ1-5; D is unclear. In germline, CDR1 is MNHEY, CDR2 SVGAGI. This CDR3 has 13 residues. The V and J ends lost 7 bases and 4 bases respectively, with 11 bases between them. CDR3: CASTSGLNQPQHF. The DNA for the CDR3 is TGTGCCAGCACTTCTGGGTTGAATCAGCCCCAGCATTTT.

In regard to this clonotype: One end of the junction fails to match germline, which may point to a read error. The rearrangement joins TRBV11-1 to TRBJ2-3; D is possibly TRBD1 (6 bases). From germline, CDR1 is SGHAT and CDR2 FQDESV (reference sequence). This CDR3 region has 17 residues. CDR3 sequence reads: CASSLAPGTPNTDTQDF. Written as DNA, the CDR3 is TGTGCCAGCAGCTTAGCGCCGGGGACACCAAACACAGATACGCAGGATTTT.

The chain links TRBV7-9 to TRBJ2-5; 9 bases align to TRBD2. With 3 bases clipped from V and 2 bases from J, the junction kept 10 bases outside the gene matches. This CDR3 comprises 17 residues. Germline loops: CDR1 SEHNR, CDR2 FQNEAQ (reference sequence). CDR3 amino acids: CASSLDGRGGQQETQYF. In nucleotides, the CDR3 is TGTGCCAGCAGCTTGGATGGGCGGGGGGGTCAACAAGAGACCCAGTACTTC.

CDR3 sequence: CASSEVAGGGGTDTQYF. For the CDR3, the DNA is TGTGCCAGCAGTGAAGTTGCGGGAGGTGGGGGCACAGATACGCAGTATTTT. The gene calls are TRBV2 and TRBJ2-3; 8 bases match TRBD2. Germline loops: CDR1 SNHLY, CDR2 FYNNEI. Trimming at V came to 1 base and at J to 1 base, leaving 7 bases not matched to a gene. The CDR3 totals 17 residues.

Ten or more counts support this clonotype. The chain combines TRBV29-1 with TRBJ2-1; D could derive from TRBD1 or TRBD2 (5 bases each). Trimming took off 8 bases at V and 6 bases at J, with 14 bases between the two ends. CDR1 is SQVTM, CDR2 ANQGSEA, per germline. The CDR3 length is 12 residues. The chain's CDR3 is CSPQGPGNEQFF. DNA for the CDR3: TGCAGCCCTCAGGGACCGGGCAATGAGCAGTTCTTC.